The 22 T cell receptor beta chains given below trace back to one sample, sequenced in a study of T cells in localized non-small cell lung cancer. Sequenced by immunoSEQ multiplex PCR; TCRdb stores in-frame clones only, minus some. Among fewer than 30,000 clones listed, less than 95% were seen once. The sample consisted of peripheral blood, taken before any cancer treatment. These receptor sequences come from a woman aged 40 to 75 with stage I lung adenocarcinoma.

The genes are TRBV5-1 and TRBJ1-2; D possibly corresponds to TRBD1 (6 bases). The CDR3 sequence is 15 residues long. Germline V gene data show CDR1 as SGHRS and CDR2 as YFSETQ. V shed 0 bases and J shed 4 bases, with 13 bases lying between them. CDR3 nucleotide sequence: TGCGCCAGCAGCTTGGAACAGGGACCCGGCTATGGCTACACCTTC. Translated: CASSLEQGPGYGYTF.

The CDR3 region has the DNA TGTGCCAGCACCGGGGGGCACTATGGCTACACCTTC. It translates to CASTGGHYGYTF. This sequence joins TRBV6-5 and TRBJ1-2; maybe TRBD1 (6 bases). The CDR3 is 12 residues long. V was clipped by 7 bases and J by 3 bases, with 9 bases between them. CDR1 and CDR2 (germline): MNHEY, SVGAGI.

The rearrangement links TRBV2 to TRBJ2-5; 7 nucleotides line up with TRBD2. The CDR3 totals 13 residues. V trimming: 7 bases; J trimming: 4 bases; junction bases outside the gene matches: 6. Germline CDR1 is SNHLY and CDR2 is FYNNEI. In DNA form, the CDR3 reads TGTGCCAGCATCCTGGGAGGGGCAGAGACCCAGTACTTC. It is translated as CASILGGAETQYF.

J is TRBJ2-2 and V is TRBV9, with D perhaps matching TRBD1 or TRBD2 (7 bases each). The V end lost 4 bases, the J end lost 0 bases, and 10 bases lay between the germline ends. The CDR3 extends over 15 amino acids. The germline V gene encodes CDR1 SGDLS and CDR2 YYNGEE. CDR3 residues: CASSSGTANTGELFF. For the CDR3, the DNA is TGTGCCAGCAGCAGCGGGACAGCGAACACCGGGGAGCTGTTTTTT.

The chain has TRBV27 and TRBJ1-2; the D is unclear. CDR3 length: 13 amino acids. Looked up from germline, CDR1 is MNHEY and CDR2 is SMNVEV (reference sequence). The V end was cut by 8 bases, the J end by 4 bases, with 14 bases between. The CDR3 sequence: CASRALRSYGYTF. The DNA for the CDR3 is TGTGCCAGCCGGGCCCTACGGAGCTATGGCTACACCTTC.

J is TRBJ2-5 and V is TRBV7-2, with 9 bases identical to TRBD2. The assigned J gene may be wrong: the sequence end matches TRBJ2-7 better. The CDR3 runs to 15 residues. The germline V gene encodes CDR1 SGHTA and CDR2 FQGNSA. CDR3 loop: CASSQAGGESYEQYF. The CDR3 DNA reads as TGTGCCAGCAGCCAAGCGGGAGGAGAGTCCTACGAGCAGTACTTC.

The DNA for the CDR3 is TGTGCCAGCAGCTTAACGCAGGGACCTAATGAAAAACTGTTTTTT. It specifies CASSLTQGPNEKLFF. The chain couples TRBV11-2 to TRBJ1-4; D is perhaps TRBD1 (5 bases). The V end was cut by 2 bases, the J end by 3 bases, with 10 bases between. Germline values: CDR1 SGHAT, CDR2 FQNNGV. The CDR3 has 15 residues.

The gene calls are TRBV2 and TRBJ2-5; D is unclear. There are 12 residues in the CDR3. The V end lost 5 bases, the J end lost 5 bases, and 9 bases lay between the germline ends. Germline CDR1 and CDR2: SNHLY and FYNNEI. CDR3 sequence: CASSPALETQYF. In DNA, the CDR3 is TGTGCCAGCAGTCCGGCCCTGGAGACCCAGTACTTC.

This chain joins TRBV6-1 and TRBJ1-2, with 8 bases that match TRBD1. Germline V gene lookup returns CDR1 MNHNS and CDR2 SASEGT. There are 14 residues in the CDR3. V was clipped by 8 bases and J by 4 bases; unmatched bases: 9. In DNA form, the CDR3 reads TGTGCCAGCGAGCGGGACAGGCTGACCTATGGCTACACCTTC. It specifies CASERDRLTYGYTF.

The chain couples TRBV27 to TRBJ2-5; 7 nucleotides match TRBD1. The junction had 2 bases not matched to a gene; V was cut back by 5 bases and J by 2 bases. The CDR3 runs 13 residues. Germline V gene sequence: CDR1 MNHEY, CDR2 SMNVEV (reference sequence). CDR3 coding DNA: TGTGCCAGCAGTACAGGGGCTCAAGAGACCCAGTACTTC. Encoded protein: CASSTGAQETQYF.

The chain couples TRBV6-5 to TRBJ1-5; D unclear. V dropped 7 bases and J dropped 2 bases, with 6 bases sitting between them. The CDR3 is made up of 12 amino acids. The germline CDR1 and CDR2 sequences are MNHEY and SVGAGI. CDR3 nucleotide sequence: TGTGCCAGCACCACCGGCAATCAGCCCCAGCATTTT. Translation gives CASTTGNQPQHF.

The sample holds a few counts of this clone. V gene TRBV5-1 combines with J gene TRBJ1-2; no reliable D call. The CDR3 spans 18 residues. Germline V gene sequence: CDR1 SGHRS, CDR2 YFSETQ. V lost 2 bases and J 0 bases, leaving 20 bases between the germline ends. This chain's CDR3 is CASSFPGGMGFTNYGYTF. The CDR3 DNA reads TGCGCCAGCAGCTTTCCCGGAGGAATGGGGTTTACTAACTATGGCTACACCTTC.

The CDR3 coding sequence is TGTGCCAGTAGTATAGATCTGAGGACAGGGGGAACCTACGAGCAGTACTTC. It translates to CASSIDLRTGGTYEQYF. The rearrangement joins TRBV19 to TRBJ2-7, with TRBD1 matching over 10 bases. Germline V gene data show CDR1 as LNHDA and CDR2 as SQIVND (reference sequence). V shed 0 bases, J shed 2 bases, and the junction held 7 bases outside the gene matches. The CDR3 totals 17 residues.

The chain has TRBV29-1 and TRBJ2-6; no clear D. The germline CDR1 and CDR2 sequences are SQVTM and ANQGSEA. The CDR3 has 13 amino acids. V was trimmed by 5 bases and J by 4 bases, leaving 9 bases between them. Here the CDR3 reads CSVMPSGANVLTF. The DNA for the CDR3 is TGCAGCGTTATGCCCTCCGGGGCCAACGTCCTGACTTTC.

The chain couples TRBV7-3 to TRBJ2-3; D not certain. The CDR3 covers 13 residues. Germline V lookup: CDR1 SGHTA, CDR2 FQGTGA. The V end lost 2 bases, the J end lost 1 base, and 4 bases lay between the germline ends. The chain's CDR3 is CASSLDRTDTQYF. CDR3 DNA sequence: TGTGCCAGCAGCTTAGACCGCACAGATACGCAGTATTTT.

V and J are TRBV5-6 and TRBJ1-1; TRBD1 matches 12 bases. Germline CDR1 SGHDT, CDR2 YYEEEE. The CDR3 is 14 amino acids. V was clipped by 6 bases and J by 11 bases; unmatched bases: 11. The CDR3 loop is CASTGTGGRFGAFF. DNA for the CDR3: TGTGCCAGCACCGGGACAGGGGGCCGATTTGGCGCTTTCTTT.

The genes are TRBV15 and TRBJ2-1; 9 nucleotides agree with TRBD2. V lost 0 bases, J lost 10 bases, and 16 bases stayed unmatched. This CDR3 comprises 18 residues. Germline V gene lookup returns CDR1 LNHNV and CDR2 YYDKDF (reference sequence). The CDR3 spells CATSRDIMRGGTSGEQFF. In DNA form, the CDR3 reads TGTGCCACCAGCAGAGACATTATGCGGGGGGGGACGTCCGGAGAGCAGTTCTTC.

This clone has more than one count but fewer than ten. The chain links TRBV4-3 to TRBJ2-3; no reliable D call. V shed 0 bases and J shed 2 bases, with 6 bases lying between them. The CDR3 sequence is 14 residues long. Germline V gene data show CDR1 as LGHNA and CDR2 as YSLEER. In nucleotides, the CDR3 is TGCGCCAGCAGCCAAGAGTCCGACACAGATACGCAGTATTTT. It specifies CASSQESDTDTQYF.

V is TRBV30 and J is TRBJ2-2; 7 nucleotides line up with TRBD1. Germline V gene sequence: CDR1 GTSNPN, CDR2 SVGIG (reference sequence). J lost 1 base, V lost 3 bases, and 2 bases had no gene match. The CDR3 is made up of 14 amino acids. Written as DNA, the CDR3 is TGTGCCTGGAGCTGGACAGGGAACACCGGGGAGCTGTTTTTT. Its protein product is CAWSWTGNTGELFF.

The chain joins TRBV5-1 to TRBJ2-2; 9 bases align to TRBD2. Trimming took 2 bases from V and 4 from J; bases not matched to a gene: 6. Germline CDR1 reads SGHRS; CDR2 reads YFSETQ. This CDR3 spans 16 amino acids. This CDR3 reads CASSFEASGATGELFF. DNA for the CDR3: TGCGCCAGCAGCTTCGAGGCTAGCGGGGCCACCGGGGAGCTGTTTTTT.

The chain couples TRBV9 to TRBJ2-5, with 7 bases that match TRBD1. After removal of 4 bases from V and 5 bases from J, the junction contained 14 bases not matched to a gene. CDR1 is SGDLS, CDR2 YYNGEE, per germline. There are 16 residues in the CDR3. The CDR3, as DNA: TGTGCCAGCAGCACCCACCCAGGACAGGCTAGGGAGACCCAGTACTTC. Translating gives CASSTHPGQARETQYF.

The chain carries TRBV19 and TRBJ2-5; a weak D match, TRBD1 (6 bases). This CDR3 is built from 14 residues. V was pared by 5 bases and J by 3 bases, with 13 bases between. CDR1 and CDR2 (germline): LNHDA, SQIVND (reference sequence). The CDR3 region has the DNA TGTGCCAGTAGTTTTCGACAGGCAGAAGAGACCCAGTACTTC. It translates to CASSFRQAEETQYF. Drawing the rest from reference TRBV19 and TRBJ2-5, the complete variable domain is DGGITQSPKYLFRKEGQNVTLSCEQNLNHDAMYWYRQDPGQGLRLIYYSQIVNDFQKGDIAEGYSVSREKKESFPLTVTSAQKNPTAFYLCASSFRQAEETQYFGPGTRLLVL.